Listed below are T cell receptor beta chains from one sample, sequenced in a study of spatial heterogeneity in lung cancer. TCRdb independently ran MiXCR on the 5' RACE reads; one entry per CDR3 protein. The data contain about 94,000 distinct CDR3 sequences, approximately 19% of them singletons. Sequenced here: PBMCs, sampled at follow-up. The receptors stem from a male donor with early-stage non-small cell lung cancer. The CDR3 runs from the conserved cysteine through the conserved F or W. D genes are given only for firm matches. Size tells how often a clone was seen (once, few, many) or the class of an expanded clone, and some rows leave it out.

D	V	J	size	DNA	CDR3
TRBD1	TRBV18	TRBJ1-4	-	TGTGCCAGCTCACCGGACAGGGGAGAAAAACTGTTTTTT	CASSPDRGEKLFF
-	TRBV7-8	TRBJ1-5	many	TGTGCCAGCAGCTCCACTAGGACTTCCAATCAGCCCCAGCATTTT	CASSSTRTSNQPQHF
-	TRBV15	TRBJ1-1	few	TGTGCCACCAGCAGAGATGGGCTCTCTGAAGCTTTCTTT	CATSRDGLSEAFF
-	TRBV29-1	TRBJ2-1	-	TGCAGCGTTGTGGTGAGAACCTACAATGAGCAGTTCTTC	CSVVVRTYNEQFF
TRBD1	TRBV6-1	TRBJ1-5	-	TGTGCCAGCTCCACCCTACCGACAGGGGTTAATCAGCCCCAGCATTTT	CASSTLPTGVNQPQHF
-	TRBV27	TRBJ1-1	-	TGTGCCAGCAGTTTCCTTCCGGGGTCTGAAGCTTTCTTT	CASSFLPGSEAFF
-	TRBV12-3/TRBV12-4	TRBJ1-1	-	TGTGCCAGCAGCCCGGGGGCGGCAAACACTGAAGCTTTCTTT	CASSPGAANTEAFF
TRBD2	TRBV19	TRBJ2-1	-	TGTGCCAGTAGTCCAGACGCACCGGGACTAGCGGGAGAGAATGAGCAGTTCTTC	CASSPDAPGLAGENEQFF
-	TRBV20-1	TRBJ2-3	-	TGCAGTGCTAGGACCCCCGGGGGTTCAGATACGCAGTATTTT	CSARTPGGSDTQYF
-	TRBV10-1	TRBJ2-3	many	TGCGCCAGCAGTGCAGATCATTCGGGGAATACGCAGTATTTT	CASSADHSGNTQYF
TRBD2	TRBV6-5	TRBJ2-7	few	TGTGCCAGCAGGGGAAGACTAGCGGGAGAAGAGCAGTACTTC	CASRGRLAGEEQYF
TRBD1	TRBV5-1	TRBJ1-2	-	TGCGCCAGCAGCCCCGGACAGGAGATGAACTATGGCTACACCTTC	CASSPGQEMNYGYTF
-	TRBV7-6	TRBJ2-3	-	TGTGCCAGCAGCTTAGATGTGGAGGGTACGCAGTATTTT	CASSLDVEGTQYF
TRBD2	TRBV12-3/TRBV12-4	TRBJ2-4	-	TGTGCCAGCACCTCATTTACTAGCGGGGGAAACATTCAGTACTTC	CASTSFTSGGNIQYF
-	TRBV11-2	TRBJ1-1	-	TGTGCCAGCAGCCACACTCTCAGGACGGGGAAAACTGAAGCTTTCTTT	CASSHTLRTGKTEAFF
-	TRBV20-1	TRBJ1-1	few	TGCAGTGCCCCGGACCGGGTCCGGGACACTGAAGCTTTCTTT	CSAPDRVRDTEAFF
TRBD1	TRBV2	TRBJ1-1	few	TGTGCCAGCAGGAACCGGACAGGGGGGACTGAAGCTTTCTTT	CASRNRTGGTEAFF
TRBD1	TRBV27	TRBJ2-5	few	TGTGCCAGCAGCCTAAATTACAGGGGGCAGGGGGAGACCCAGTACTTC	CASSLNYRGQGETQYF
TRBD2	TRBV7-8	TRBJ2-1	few	TGTGCCAGCACCCAACGCGGGGGGCAACAATTGGACAATGAGCAGTTCTTC	CASTQRGGQQLDNEQFF
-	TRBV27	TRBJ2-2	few	TGTGCCAGCGGATACGAGGGGGGGAGGGAGCTGTTTTTT	CASGYEGGRELFF
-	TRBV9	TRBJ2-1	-	TGTGCCAGCAGCGTCCTCCCAAACAATGAGCAGTTCTTC	CASSVLPNNEQFF
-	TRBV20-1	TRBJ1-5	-	TGCAGTGCCCGCACTCCGGGACACATGAATCAGCCCCAGCATTTT	CSARTPGHMNQPQHF
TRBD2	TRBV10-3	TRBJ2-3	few	TGTGCCGCGCGGAGAGCGGGAGTGAGCACAGATACGCAGTATTTT	CAARRAGVSTDTQYF
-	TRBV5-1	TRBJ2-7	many	TGCGCCAGCAGCTCCCAGGGGTCATGGGCCTACGAGCAGTACTTC	CASSSQGSWAYEQYF
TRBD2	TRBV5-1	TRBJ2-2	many	TGCGCCAGCAGCCTATCCGGGACTAGTGGGACCGGGGAGCTGTTTTTT	CASSLSGTSGTGELFF
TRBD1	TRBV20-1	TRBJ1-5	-	TGCAGTGCTAGTGGACAGGGTAACAATCAGCCCCAGCATTTT	CSASGQGNNQPQHF
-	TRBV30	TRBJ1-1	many	TGTGCCTGGAGTCAGACAGAGAACACTGAAGCTTTCTTT	CAWSQTENTEAFF
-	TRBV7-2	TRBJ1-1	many	TGTGCCAGCAGCTTATCACAGTACGGAGCTTTCTTT	CASSLSQYGAFF
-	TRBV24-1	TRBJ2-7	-	TGTGCCACCAGTGATCGGAGGGCCAAAGGTGACGAGCAGTACTTC	CATSDRRAKGDEQYF
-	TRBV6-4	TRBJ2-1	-	TGTGCCAGCAGTGACTCTTGGCGGGCAACCTACAATGAGCAGTTCTTC	CASSDSWRATYNEQFF
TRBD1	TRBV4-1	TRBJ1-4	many	TGCGCCAGCAGCCAAGCCCCCGGACAGGGGTCGGAAAAACTGTTTTTT	CASSQAPGQGSEKLFF
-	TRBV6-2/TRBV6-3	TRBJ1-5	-	TGTGCCAGCAGTCTCGGGTCCGGCAATCAGCCCCAGCATTTT	CASSLGSGNQPQHF
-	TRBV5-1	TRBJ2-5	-	TGCGCCAGCAGCTTGAGGTCCCAAGGGGAGACCCAGTACTTC	CASSLRSQGETQYF
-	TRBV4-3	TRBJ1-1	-	TGCGCCAGCAGCCAACTGGGGAATAAGGATGCTTTCTTT	CASSQLGNKDAFF
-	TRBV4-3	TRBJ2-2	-	TGCGCCAGCAGCCACGCCCTCCGGACGAACACCGGGGAGCTGTTTTTT	CASSHALRTNTGELFF
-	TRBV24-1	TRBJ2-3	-	TGTGCCACCAGTGATTTCAGGGTCACAGATACGCAGTATTTT	CATSDFRVTDTQYF
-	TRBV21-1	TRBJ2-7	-	TGTGCCAGCAGCGGGATTAGCGGGAGAAGAATCTACTGCGAGCAGTACTTC	CASSGISGRRIYCEQYF
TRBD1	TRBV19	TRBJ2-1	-	TGTGCCAGTAGTTATAATTTGGGACAGGGAGGGAATGAGCAGTTCTTC	CASSYNLGQGGNEQFF
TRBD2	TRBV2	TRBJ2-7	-	TGTGCCAGCAGTGGAGCTAGCGGGTTTTCCTACGAGCAGTACTTC	CASSGASGFSYEQYF
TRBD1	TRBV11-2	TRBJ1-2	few	TGTGCCAGCAGCTTAGGCTCCGGACAGGTCTATGGCTACACCTTC	CASSLGSGQVYGYTF
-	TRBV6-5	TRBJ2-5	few	TGTGCCAGCAGTTACACCCGGACGGGGGTGACCCAGTACTTC	CASSYTRTGVTQYF
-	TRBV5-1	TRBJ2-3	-	TGCGCCAGCAAACGGGGGGCAAGTGGTACAGATACGCAGTATTTT	CASKRGASGTDTQYF
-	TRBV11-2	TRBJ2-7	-	TGTGCCAGCAGCTTAGAGGCAGTTGGCGAGCAGTACTTC	CASSLEAVGEQYF
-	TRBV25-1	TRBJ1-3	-	TGTGCCAGCCAAGGAGGGAACACCATATATTTT	CASQGGNTIYF
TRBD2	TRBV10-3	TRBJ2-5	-	TGTGCCATCGGGCGGGGAGGGGAGACCCAGTACTTC	CAIGRGGETQYF
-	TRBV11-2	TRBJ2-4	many	TGTGCCAGCAGCCCCGGGACACTAGCCAAAAACATTCAGTACTTC	CASSPGTLAKNIQYF
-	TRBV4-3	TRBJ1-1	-	TGCGCCAGCAGCACGGGCGCGGTAGGGACTGAAGCTTTCTTT	CASSTGAVGTEAFF
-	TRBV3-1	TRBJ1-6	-	TGTGCCAGCAGCCAAGTGGCCAGGGGAAATTCACCCCTCCACTTT	CASSQVARGNSPLHF
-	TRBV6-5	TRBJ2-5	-	TGTGCCAGCAGGGGATCGACGGGGCCCCAGTACTTC	CASRGSTGPQYF
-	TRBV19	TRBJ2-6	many	TGTGCCAGTAGCCCAGTCGACTCTGGGGCCAACGTCCTGACTTTC	CASSPVDSGANVLTF
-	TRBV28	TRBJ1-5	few	TGTGCCAGCAGTCTTATGAGTGGCGGGCTGATCAATCAGCCCCAGCATTTT	CASSLMSGGLINQPQHF
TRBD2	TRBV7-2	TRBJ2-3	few	TGTGCCAGCAGCCTCAGCGGGGGGTACACAGATACGCAGTATTTT	CASSLSGGYTDTQYF
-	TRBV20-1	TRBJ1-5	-	TGCAGTGCTAGAGATCGGGCAACGGAATATAGCAATCAGCCCCAGCATTTT	CSARDRATEYSNQPQHF
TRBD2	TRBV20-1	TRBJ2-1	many	TGCAGTGCGAGGACTAGCGGGGTCTACAATGAGCAGTTCTTC	CSARTSGVYNEQFF
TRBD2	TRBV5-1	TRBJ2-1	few	TGCGCCAGCAGCTTAGCTAGCGGACCCTACAATGAGCAGTTCTTC	CASSLASGPYNEQFF